The 23 T cell receptor beta chains reported below all come from one sample, sequenced in a study of cytotoxic CD8 clonotypes in ibrutinib-treated CLL. Data came from immunoSEQ multiplex PCR; TCRdb stores just in-frame clones and leaves some out. The sample has some 120,000 clones, around 84% seen once. The input for sequencing was PBMCs, taken after 24 months of ibrutinib treatment. These receptors all stem from a human donor with chronic lymphocytic leukemia.

This sequence joins TRBV28 and TRBJ1-6; D remains ambiguous. This CDR3 is built from 13 residues. Trimming took 11 bases from V and 5 from J, leaving 13 bases between them. Germline CDR1 and CDR2: MDHEN and SYDVKM. The CDR3, as DNA: TGTGCCGCCGGGGTGGGGAATAATTCACCCCTCCACTTT. It codes for CAAGVGNNSPLHF.

The chain links TRBV21-1 to TRBJ1-3. TRBV21-1 is recorded as a pseudogene. This CDR3 is built from 17 residues. DNA for the CDR3: TGTGCCAGCAGCAAAGGACGAAAGTCTCCCTCTGGAAACACCATATATTTT. Its translation is CASSKGRKSPSGNTIYF.

This clone occurred a few times. This rearrangement joins TRBV19 to TRBJ1-2; a possible D gene is TRBD1 (6 bases). Trimming removed 11 bases from V and 1 base from J, with 17 bases in between. There are 14 residues in the CDR3. Germline assignment: CDR1 LNHDA and CDR2 SQIVND (reference sequence). The CDR3 region has the DNA TGTGCCGGCCGGAATGAGGACAGTAACTATGGCTACACCTTC. It yields the protein CAGRNEDSNYGYTF.

The chain couples TRBV6-1 to TRBJ2-3, with D unresolved. CDR1 is MNHNS and CDR2 is SASEGT in the germline V gene. Between the trimmed V and J ends, which lost 8 bases and 4 bases, there was a span of 13 bases. This CDR3 comprises 13 residues. The CDR3 protein is CASRARTPDTQYF. CDR3 coding DNA: TGTGCCAGCCGAGCCCGGACCCCAGATACGCAGTATTTT.

The chain carries TRBV29-1 and TRBJ1-2, with TRBD1 as a possible D gene (6 bases). Trimming removed 5 bases at V and 5 bases at J, with 15 bases between. Germline V gene data show CDR1 as SQVTM and CDR2 as ANQGSEA. CDR3 length equals 13 residues. The CDR3 here is CSVMVGGGYGYTF. CDR3 DNA sequence: TGCAGCGTTATGGTAGGGGGAGGTTATGGCTACACCTTC.

The chain recombines TRBV19 with TRBJ1-4; no clear D. The germline V gene encodes CDR1 LNHDA and CDR2 SQIVND (reference sequence). The CDR3 length is 11 residues. V was cut by 3 bases and J by 12 bases, with 8 bases left in between. CDR3 in DNA: TGTGCCAGTAGTATTCCCAGGCAACTGTTTTTT. Protein: CASSIPRQLFF.

V gene TRBV7-2 combines with J gene TRBJ2-1; D is unresolved. Germline CDR1 reads SGHTA; CDR2 reads FQGNSA. V lost 4 bases to trimming and J lost 7 bases, with 11 bases between them. The CDR3 is made up of 13 amino acids. The CDR3 region is CASSWSPWNEQFF. CDR3 coding DNA: TGTGCCAGCAGCTGGTCCCCCTGGAATGAGCAGTTCTTC. Using reference TRBV7-2 and TRBJ2-1 for the parts outside the CDR3, the full variable domain is GAGVSQSPSNKVTEKGKDVELRCDPISGHTALYWYRQSLGQGLEFLIYFQGNSAPDKSGLPSDRFSAERTGGSVSTLTIQRTQQEDSAVYLCASSWSPWNEQFFGPGTRLTVL.

This clone was seen only a few times. The chain joins TRBV27 to TRBJ1-1; D is uncertain. CDR1 and CDR2 from the germline V gene are MNHEY and SMNVEV (reference sequence). CDR3 size: 14 residues. Trimming shortened V by 4 bases and J by 2 bases, and 11 bases separated the two germline ends. The CDR3 here is CASSWAGLNTEAFF. The CDR3 coding sequence is TGTGCCAGCAGTTGGGCGGGCCTAAACACTGAAGCTTTCTTT.

V is TRBV5-1 and J is TRBJ1-2; TRBD1 is a possible D gene (5 bases). Germline lookup yields CDR1 SGHRS and CDR2 YFSETQ. The CDR3 is made up of 14 amino acids. V lost 4 bases and J lost 7, with 17 bases in between. The chain's CDR3 is CASSQRGSLFGYTF. CDR3 DNA: TGCGCCAGCAGCCAGCGGGGCAGTTTATTTGGCTACACCTTC.

Only a few counts were recorded for this clone. This sequence joins TRBV27 and TRBJ1-5; unclear D gene. There are 14 residues in the CDR3. V shed 1 base and J shed 4 bases, with 8 bases lying between them. Germline CDR1 and CDR2: MNHEY and SMNVEV (reference sequence). The CDR3 DNA is TGTGCCAGCAGTTTATTTGGAGGGAATCAGCCCCAGCATTTT. Its translation is CASSLFGGNQPQHF.

This clone has only a few counts. The chain employs TRBV7-2 and TRBJ2-7; D call uncertain. CDR1 is SGHTA, CDR2 FQGNSA, per germline. V was pared by 6 bases and J by 5 bases, with 8 bases between. This CDR3 contains 11 residues. Here the CDR3 DNA reads TGTGCCAGCAGGTACGGCCACGAGCAGTACTTC. This encodes CASRYGHEQYF.

V gene TRBV28 combines with J gene TRBJ1-1, with D possibly TRBD1 on 5 matching bases. The CDR3 is made up of 14 amino acids. Germline CDR1 is MDHEN and CDR2 is SYDVKM. V was trimmed by 5 bases and J by 6 bases, leaving 16 bases between them. The CDR3 sequence: CASSPGLSTAEAFF. In nucleotides, the CDR3 is TGTGCCAGCAGTCCGGGACTTTCTACGGCTGAAGCTTTCTTT.

The rearrangement joins TRBV29-1 to TRBJ1-1; 7 bases line up with TRBD1. J gave up 4 bases and V 7 bases, and 6 bases lay outside the gene matches. The CDR3 is 12 residues long. From germline, CDR1 is SQVTM and CDR2 ANQGSEA. The DNA for the CDR3 is TGCAGCGCCGGTCCAGGGGGCACTGAAGCTTTCTTT. It specifies CSAGPGGTEAFF.

This chain uses TRBV7-6 with TRBJ2-2, with TRBD1 matching over 7 bases. The V gene end was trimmed by 5 bases and the J gene end by 3 bases; junction bases not matched to a gene: 12. The CDR3 covers 17 residues. Germline V CDR1 and CDR2: SGHVS, FNYEAQ. The CDR3 here is CASSRQGFRLDTGELFF. The CDR3 bases are TGTGCCAGCAGCCGACAGGGTTTTAGGTTGGACACCGGGGAGCTGTTTTTT.

The rearrangement links TRBV6-1 to TRBJ1-2; D is unclear. This CDR3 is built from 14 residues. Germline lookup yields CDR1 MNHNS and CDR2 SASEGT. Between the trimmed V and J ends, which lost 0 bases and 8 bases, there was a span of 13 bases. The CDR3 coding sequence is TGTGCCAGCAGTGAAGCGGGAGGGCAGCGGGGCTACACCTTC. This encodes CASSEAGGQRGYTF.

This sequence joins TRBV7-9 and TRBJ2-5; D is ambiguous. V shed 5 bases and J shed 5 bases, with 12 bases lying between them. This CDR3 comprises 13 residues. The V gene's germline CDR1 is SEHNR and CDR2 FQNEAQ (reference sequence). CDR3 sequence: CASSLNLGETQYF. CDR3 nucleotides: TGTGCCAGCAGCCTAAACCTGGGGGAGACCCAGTACTTC.

The chain employs TRBV5-1 and TRBJ2-1; no definite D call. This CDR3 is 16 amino acids long. Germline V lookup: CDR1 SGHRS, CDR2 YFSETQ. V lost 1 base and J lost 2, with 13 bases in between. The CDR3 region is CASSLSGLGTYNEQFF. CDR3 DNA sequence: TGCGCCAGCAGCTTGTCCGGTCTAGGCACCTACAATGAGCAGTTCTTC. The full variable domain, in which reference TRBV5-1 and TRBJ2-1 provide the parts outside the CDR3, is KAGVTQTPRYLIKTRGQQVTLSCSPISGHRSVSWYQQTPGQGLQFLFEYFSETQRNKGNFPGRFSGRQFSNSRSEMNVSTLELGDSALYLCASSLSGLGTYNEQFFGPGTRLTVL.

The chain uses TRBV7-8 and TRBJ1-3; 11 positions match TRBD1. The CDR3 consists of 18 residues. Germline V gene lookup returns CDR1 SGHVS and CDR2 FQNEAQ. V lost 9 bases to trimming and J lost 2 bases; unmatched junction nucleotides: 15. The CDR3 DNA sequence: TGTGCCAGTCAGCTTAGGCGCCCGGGACAGGGGGCTGGAAACACCATATATTTT. Translation gives CASQLRRPGQGAGNTIYF.

V gene TRBV9 combines with J gene TRBJ2-7; TRBD1 agrees at 7 bases. The J segment lost 0 bases and the V segment lost 0 bases, leaving 9 bases of the junction unmatched. Germline loops: CDR1 SGDLS, CDR2 YYNGEE. The CDR3 is 17 residues long. This chain's CDR3 is CASSVGFRAGGSYEQYF. The CDR3 DNA reads TGTGCCAGCAGCGTAGGGTTTAGGGCAGGGGGCTCCTACGAGCAGTACTTC.

V usage is TRBV27 and J usage is TRBJ2-5, with TRBD2 matching over 16 bases. V was clipped by 5 bases and J by 5 bases; unmatched bases: 5. The CDR3 contains 16 residues. In germline, CDR1 is MNHEY, CDR2 SMNVEV (reference sequence). CDR3 loop: CASSPGLAGGAETQYF. The CDR3 nucleotides read TGTGCCAGCAGTCCGGGACTAGCGGGGGGGGCGGAGACCCAGTACTTC.

This chain uses TRBV7-9 with TRBJ1-1, with D possibly matching TRBD1 (5 bases). From germline, CDR1 is SEHNR and CDR2 FQNEAQ (reference sequence). Trimming cost V 4 bases and J 6 bases, with 15 bases left between them. The CDR3 contains 14 residues. In DNA, the CDR3 is TGTGCCAGCAGCTCCGAACGGTTGACAGCTGAAGCTTTCTTT. Translation: CASSSERLTAEAFF. Full variable domain (rest looked up from reference TRBV7-9 and TRBJ1-1): DTGVSQNPRHKITKRGQNVTFRCDPISEHNRLYWYRQTLGQGPEFLTYFQNEAQLEKSRLLSDRFSAERPKGSFSTLEIQRTEQGDSAMYLCASSSERLTAEAFFGQGTRLTVV.

The V and J genes are TRBV9 and TRBJ2-4, with 10 bases identical to TRBD1. CDR1 is SGDLS, CDR2 YYNGEE, per germline. The CDR3 length is 21 residues. V lost 0 bases to trimming and J lost 2 bases; unmatched junction nucleotides: 17. The CDR3 sequence is CASSVGPFGTGAPIPKNIQYF. The CDR3 nucleotides are TGTGCCAGCAGCGTAGGCCCCTTTGGGACAGGGGCCCCAATACCCAAAAACATTCAGTACTTC.

The J gene is TRBJ1-5, the V gene TRBV25-1; D gene unclear. V lost 4 bases and J 4 bases, leaving 8 bases between the germline ends. Germline CDR1 MGHDK, CDR2 SYGVNS. The CDR3 length is 13 residues. The CDR3 coding sequence is TGTGCCAGCAGTGCGGCAGGTAATCAGCCCCAGCATTTT. Protein: CASSAAGNQPQHF.